This section outlines one T cell receptor (beta chain) sequence together with its context. Its antigen remains unidentified. Some clones are missing from TCRdb's copy, which holds only in-frame ones; the method was immunoSEQ multiplex PCR. The sample carries 26,000 or so clones, more than 70% recorded once. The data were taken from a study of T cell clonotyping in hematopoietic cell transplantation. Study context: Recipient samples before transplant were obtained post-cytoreduction. Study-level findings and limits: Recipient TCR diversity dropped after transplant; expanded clonotypes rose from day 30 to 180. Few recipient clonotypes overlapped donors; over 97% were de novo at given depth.

Time point indicated: recipient sample about 28 days before transplant, after cytoreduction. Recipient blood drawn about 28 days pretransplant and days 30, 100, 180 after. With 2 bases clipped from V and 1 base from J, the junction kept 7 bases outside the gene matches. The CDR3 consists of 17 residues. Germline V gene sequence: CDR1 MNHEY, CDR2 SMNVEV (reference sequence). V and J are TRBV27 and TRBJ2-5; 10 nucleotides agree with TRBD2. This TCR derives from a man aged 35 to 55 with acute myeloid leukemia. Some clones in this sample may be carry-over from other donors' samples. The sequenced sample was peripheral blood mononuclear cells, obtained before stem cell transplant. The CDR3 loop reads CASSLRRTSGIQETQYF. The CDR3 bases are TGTGCCAGCAGTTTAAGGCGGACTAGCGGAATCCAAGAGACCCAGTACTTC.